This TCR beta chain originates from a study of T cell responses to AZD1222 COVID-19 vaccine. The method was immunoSEQ multiplex PCR; TCRdb's version includes in-frame clones alone and lacks a portion of them. The repertoire holds some 150,000 clones, roughly nine tenths seen once, with about 1.8% in the top ten. This clone was counted a few times. The antigen remains unidentified. Findings and caveats of the study: After the peak T cell response, and only then, were repertoires sampled.

This CDR3 has 12 residues. Trimming shortened V by 2 bases and J by 7 bases, and 5 bases separated the two germline ends. CDR1 LGHDT and CDR2 YNNKEL come from the germline V gene (reference sequence). Sequenced here: peripheral blood, sampled 28 days after the second AZD1222 dose. The rearrangement uses TRBV3-1 (or the pseudogene TRBV3-2) and TRBJ1-4; D not certain. This TCR derives from an adult who received the AZD1222 COVID-19 vaccine. The CDR3 reads CASSQQAEKLFF. Written as DNA, the CDR3 is TGTGCCAGCAGCCAACAAGCTGAAAAACTGTTTTTT.